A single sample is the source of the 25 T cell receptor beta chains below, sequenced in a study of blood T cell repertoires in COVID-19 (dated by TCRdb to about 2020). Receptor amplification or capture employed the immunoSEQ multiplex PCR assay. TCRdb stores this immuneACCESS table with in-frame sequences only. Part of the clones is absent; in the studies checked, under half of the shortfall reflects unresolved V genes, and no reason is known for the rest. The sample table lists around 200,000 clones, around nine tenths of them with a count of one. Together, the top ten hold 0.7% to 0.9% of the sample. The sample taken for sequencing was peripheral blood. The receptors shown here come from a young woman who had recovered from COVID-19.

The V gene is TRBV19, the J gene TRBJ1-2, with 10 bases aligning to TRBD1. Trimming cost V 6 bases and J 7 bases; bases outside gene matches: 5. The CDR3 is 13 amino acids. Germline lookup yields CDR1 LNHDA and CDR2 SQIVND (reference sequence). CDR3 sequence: CASSGRDRGGYTF. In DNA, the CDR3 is TGTGCCAGTAGCGGACGGGACAGGGGTGGCTACACCTTC.

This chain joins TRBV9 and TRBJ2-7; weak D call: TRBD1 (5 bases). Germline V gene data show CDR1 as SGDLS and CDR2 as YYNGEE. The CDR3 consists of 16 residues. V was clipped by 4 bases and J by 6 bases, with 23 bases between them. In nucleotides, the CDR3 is TGTGCCAGCAGCCCCCGAGTTAGTCAGGGCGCCATCGAGCAGTACTTC. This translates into CASSPRVSQGAIEQYF.

The CDR3 sequence is CASSPSGRAVNEQFF. In DNA form, the CDR3 reads TGTGCCAGCTCACCTAGCGGGAGGGCCGTAAATGAGCAGTTCTTC. The chain uses TRBV18 and TRBJ2-1, with TRBD2 identical over 11 bases. Trimming at V came to 3 bases and at J to 7 bases, leaving 5 bases not matched to a gene. This CDR3 region has 15 residues. From germline, CDR1 is KGHSH and CDR2 LQKENI.

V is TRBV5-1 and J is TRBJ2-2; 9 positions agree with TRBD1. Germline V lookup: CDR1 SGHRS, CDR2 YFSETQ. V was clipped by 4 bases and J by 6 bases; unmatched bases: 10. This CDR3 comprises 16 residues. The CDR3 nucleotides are TGCGCCAGCAGCCCAACCCCGGGACAGGGCTCCGGGGAGCTGTTTTTT. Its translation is CASSPTPGQGSGELFF.

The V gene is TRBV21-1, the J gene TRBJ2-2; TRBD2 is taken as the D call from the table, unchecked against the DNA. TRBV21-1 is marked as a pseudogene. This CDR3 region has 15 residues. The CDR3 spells CASSQDGVIYGELFF. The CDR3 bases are TGTGCCAGCAGCCAAGACGGGGTTATCTACGGGGAGCTGTTTTTT.

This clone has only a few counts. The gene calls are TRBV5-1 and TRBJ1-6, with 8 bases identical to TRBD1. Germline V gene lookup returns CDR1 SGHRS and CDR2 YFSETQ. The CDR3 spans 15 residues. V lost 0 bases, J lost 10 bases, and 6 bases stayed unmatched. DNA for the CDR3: TGCGCCAGCAGCTTGGCAACAGGGGGATACTCACCCCTCCACTTT. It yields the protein CASSLATGGYSPLHF.

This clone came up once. The chain's CDR3 is CASSLDPGENTEAFF. DNA of the CDR3: TGTGCCAGCAGCTTAGACCCAGGGGAGAACACTGAAGCTTTCTTT. J is TRBJ1-1 and V is TRBV7-9; D is perhaps TRBD1 (6 bases). V lost 1 base and J 1 base, leaving 10 bases between the germline ends. The CDR3 sequence is 15 residues long. From germline, CDR1 is SEHNR and CDR2 FQNEAQ (reference sequence).

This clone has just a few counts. CDR3 sequence: CASSFPPRFGNTIYF. DNA of the CDR3: TGTGCCAGCAGCTTCCCGCCCCGGTTCGGAAACACCATATATTTT. This sequence joins TRBV7-9 and TRBJ1-3; D is undetermined. The length of the CDR3 is 15 residues. V lost 3 bases, J lost 4 bases, and 13 bases lay in between. The V gene's germline CDR1 is SEHNR and CDR2 FQNEAQ (reference sequence).

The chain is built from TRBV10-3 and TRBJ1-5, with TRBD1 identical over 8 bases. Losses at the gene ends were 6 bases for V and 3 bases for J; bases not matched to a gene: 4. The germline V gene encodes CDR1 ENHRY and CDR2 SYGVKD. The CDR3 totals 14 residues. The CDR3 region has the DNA TGTGCCATCAGCCGGGACAGGTTCAATCAGCCCCAGCATTTT. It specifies CAISRDRFNQPQHF.

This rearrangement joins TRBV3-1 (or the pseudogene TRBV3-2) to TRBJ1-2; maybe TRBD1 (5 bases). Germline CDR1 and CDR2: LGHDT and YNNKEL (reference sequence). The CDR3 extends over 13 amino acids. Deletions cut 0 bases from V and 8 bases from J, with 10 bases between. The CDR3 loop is CASSQDLGLGYTF. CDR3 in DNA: TGTGCCAGCAGCCAAGATCTGGGGCTCGGCTACACCTTC.

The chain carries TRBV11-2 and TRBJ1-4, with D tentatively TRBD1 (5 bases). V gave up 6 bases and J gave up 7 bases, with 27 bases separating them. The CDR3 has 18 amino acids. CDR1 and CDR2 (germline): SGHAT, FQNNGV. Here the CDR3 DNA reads TGTGCCAGCAGTCGCCGCAGGGAAACTCTATTGGCTGCTGAAAAACTGTTTTTT. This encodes CASSRRRETLLAAEKLFF. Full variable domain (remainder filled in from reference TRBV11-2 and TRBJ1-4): EAGVAQSPRYKIIEKRQSVAFWCNPISGHATLYWYQQILGQGPKLLIQFQNNGVVDDSQLPKDRFSAERLKGVDSTLKIQPAKLEDSAVYLCASSRRRETLLAAEKLFFGSGTQLSVL.

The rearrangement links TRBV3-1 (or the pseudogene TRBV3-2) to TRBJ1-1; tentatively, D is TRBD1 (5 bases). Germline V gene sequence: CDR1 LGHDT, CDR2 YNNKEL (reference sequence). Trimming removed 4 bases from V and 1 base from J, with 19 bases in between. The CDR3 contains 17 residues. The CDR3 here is CASSPGTTARGNTEAFF. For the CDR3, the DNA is TGTGCCAGCAGCCCTGGAACGACAGCTAGGGGGAACACTGAAGCTTTCTTT.

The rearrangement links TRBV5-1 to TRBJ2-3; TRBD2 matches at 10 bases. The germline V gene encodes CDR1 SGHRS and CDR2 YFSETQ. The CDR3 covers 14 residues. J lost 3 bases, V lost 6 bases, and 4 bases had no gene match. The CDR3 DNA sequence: TGCGCCAGCAACCCACTAGCGGGGACAGATACGCAGTATTTT. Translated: CASNPLAGTDTQYF.

The chain's CDR3 is CASSIAGLGSNQPQHF. In DNA, the CDR3 is TGTGCCAGTAGTATTGCTGGGTTGGGCAGCAATCAGCCCCAGCATTTT. The chain combines TRBV19 with TRBJ1-5; the D is unclear. Germline assignment: CDR1 LNHDA and CDR2 SQIVND (reference sequence). There are 16 residues in the CDR3. The V end was cut by 3 bases, the J end by 1 base, with 13 bases between.

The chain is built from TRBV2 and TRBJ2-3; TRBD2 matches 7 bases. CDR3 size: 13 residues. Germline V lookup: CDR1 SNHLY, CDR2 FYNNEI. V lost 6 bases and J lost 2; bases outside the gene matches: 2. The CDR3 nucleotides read TGTGCCAGCAGGGGAGGGCCCACAGATACGCAGTATTTT. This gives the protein CASRGGPTDTQYF.

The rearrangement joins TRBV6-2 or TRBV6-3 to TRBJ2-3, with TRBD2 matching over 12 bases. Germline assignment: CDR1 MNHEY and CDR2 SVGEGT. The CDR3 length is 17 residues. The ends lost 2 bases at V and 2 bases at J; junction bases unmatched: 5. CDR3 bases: TGTGCCAGCAGTTACGGGGGACTAGCGGGTTACACAGATACGCAGTATTTT. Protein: CASSYGGLAGYTDTQYF.

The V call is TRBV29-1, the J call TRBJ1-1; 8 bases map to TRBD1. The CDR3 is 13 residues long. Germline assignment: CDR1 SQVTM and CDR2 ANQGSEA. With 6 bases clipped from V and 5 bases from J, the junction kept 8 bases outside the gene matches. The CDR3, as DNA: TGCAGCGTAGAGGACAGGGAGGCGACTGAAGCTTTCTTT. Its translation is CSVEDREATEAFF.

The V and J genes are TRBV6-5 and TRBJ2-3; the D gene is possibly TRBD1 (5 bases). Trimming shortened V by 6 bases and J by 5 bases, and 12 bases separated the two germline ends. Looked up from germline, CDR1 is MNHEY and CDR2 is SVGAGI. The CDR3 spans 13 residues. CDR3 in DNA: TGTGCCAGCAGGCGGCCCCAGGGAGATACGCAGTATTTT. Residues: CASRRPQGDTQYF.

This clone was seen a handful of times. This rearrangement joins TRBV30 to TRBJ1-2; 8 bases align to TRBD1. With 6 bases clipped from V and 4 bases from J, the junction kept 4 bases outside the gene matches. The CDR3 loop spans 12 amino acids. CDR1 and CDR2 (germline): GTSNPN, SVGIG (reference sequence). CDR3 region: CACTGTGYGYTF. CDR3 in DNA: TGTGCCTGTACCGGGACAGGCTATGGCTACACCTTC.

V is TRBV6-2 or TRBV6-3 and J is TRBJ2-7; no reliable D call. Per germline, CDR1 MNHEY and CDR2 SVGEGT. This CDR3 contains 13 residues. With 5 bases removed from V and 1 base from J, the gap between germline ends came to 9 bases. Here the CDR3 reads CASSHSESYEQYV. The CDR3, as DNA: TGTGCCAGCAGTCATTCAGAATCCTACGAGCAGTACGTC.

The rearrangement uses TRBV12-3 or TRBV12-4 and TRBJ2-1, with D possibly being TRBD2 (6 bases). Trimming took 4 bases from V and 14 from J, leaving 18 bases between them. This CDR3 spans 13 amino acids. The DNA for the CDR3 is TGTGCCAGCAGTTCCCCGGGGAGGCGACCGAAGTTCTTC. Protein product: CASSSPGRRPKFF.

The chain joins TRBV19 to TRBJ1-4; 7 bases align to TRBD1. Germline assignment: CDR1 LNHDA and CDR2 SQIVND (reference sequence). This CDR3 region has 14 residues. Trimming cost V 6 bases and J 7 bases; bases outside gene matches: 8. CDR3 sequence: CASSWTGSREKLFF. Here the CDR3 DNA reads TGTGCCAGTAGCTGGACAGGATCCCGTGAAAAACTGTTTTTT.

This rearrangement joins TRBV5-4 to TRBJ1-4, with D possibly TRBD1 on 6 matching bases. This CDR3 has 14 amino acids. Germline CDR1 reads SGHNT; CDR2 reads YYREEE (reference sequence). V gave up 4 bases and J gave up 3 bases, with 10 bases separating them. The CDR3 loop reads CASSPDRPNEKLFF. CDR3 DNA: TGTGCCAGCAGCCCGGACAGACCTAATGAAAAACTGTTTTTT.

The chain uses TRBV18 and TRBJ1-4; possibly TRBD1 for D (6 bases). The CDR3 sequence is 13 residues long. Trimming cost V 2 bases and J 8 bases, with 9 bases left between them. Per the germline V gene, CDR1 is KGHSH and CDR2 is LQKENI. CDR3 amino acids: CASSPDRREKLFF. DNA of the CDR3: TGTGCCAGCTCACCAGACAGGCGGGAAAAACTGTTTTTT.

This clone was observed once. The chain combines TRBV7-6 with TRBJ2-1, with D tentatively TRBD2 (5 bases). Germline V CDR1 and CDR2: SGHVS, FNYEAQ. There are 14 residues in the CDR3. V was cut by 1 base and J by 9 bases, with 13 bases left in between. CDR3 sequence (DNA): TGTGCCAGCAGCTTAGTTGACTACCCACCTGAGCAGTTCTTC. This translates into CASSLVDYPPEQFF.